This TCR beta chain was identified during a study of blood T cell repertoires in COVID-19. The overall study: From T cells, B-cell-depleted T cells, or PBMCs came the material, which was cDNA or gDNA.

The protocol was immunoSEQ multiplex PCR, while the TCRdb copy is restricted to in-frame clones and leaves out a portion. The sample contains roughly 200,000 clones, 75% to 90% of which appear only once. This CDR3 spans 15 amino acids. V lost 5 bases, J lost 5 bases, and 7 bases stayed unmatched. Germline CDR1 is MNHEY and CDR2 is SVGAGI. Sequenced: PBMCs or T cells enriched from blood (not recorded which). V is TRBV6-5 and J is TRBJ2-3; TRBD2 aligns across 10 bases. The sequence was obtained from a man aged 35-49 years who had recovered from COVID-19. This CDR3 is CASSLSGGAEDTQYF. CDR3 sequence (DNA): TGTGCCAGCAGTCTGAGCGGGGGGGCGGAAGATACGCAGTATTTT.